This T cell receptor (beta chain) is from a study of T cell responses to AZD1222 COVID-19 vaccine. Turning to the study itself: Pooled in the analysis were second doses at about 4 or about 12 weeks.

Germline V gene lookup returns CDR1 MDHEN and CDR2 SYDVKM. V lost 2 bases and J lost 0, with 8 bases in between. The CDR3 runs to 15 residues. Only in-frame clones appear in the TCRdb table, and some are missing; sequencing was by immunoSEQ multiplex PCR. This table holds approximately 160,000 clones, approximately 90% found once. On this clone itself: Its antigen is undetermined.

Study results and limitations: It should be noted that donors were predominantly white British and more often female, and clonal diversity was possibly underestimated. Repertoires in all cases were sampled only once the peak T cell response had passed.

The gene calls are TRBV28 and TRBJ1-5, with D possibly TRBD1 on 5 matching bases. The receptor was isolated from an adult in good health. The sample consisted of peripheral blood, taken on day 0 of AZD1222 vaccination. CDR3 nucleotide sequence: TGTGCCAGCAGTTTACAGGGCCATAGCAATCAGCCCCAGCATTTT. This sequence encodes CASSLQGHSNQPQHF.